This TCR beta chain was sequenced in a study of blood T cell repertoires in COVID-19. Trimming pared 0 bases from V and 1 base from J, leaving 7 bases between. Germline CDR1 MNHNY, CDR2 SVGAGI (reference sequence). The CDR3 loop spans 15 amino acids. Study processing details: Scientists estimated how many nucleated cells there were by amplifying reference gene primers. Assay used: immunoSEQ multiplex PCR; TCRdb lists only in-frame clones, some missing. V, J and clone size were drawn from that table, and D and trimming were deduced from the DNA. The data hold tens of thousands of clones, with approximately 78% observed a single time.

Sequencing input: peripheral blood. This TCR derives from a human donor in a cohort sampled during active COVID-19. The rearrangement joins TRBV6-6 to TRBJ1-5, with D unresolved. CDR3 sequence: CASSYSGSSNQPQHF. The CDR3 DNA sequence: TGTGCCAGCAGTTACTCCGGGTCGAGCAATCAGCCCCAGCATTTT.